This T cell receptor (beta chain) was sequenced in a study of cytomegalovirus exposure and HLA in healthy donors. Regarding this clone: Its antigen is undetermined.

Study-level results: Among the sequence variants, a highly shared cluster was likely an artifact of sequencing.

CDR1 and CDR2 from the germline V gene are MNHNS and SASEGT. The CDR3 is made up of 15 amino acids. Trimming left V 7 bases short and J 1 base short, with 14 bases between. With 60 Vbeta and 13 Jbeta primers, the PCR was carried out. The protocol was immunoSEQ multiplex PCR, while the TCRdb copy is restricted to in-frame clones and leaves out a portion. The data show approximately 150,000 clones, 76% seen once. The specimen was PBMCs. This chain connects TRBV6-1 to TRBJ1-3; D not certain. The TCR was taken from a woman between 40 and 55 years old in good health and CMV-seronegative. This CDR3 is CASTRQRVSGNTIYF. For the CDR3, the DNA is TGTGCCAGCACCAGGCAGCGGGTTTCTGGAAACACCATATATTTT.